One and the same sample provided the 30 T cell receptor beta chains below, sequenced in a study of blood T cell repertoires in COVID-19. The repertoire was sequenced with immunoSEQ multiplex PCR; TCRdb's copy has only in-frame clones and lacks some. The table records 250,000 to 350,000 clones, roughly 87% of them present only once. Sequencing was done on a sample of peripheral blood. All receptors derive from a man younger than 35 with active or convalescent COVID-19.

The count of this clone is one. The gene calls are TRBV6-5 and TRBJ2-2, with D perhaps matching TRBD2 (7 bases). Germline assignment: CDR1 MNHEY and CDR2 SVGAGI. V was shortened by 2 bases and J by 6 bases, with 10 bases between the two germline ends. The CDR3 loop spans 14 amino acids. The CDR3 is CASSYGGGPGELFF. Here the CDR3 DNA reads TGTGCCAGCAGTTACGGGGGGGGCCCCGGGGAGCTGTTTTTT.

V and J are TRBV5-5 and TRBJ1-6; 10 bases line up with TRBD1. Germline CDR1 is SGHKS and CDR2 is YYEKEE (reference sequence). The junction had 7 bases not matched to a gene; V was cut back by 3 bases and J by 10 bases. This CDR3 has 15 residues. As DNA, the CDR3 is TGTGCCAGCAGCTCTACCGGGACAGGGGTATCACCCCTCCACTTT. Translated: CASSSTGTGVSPLHF.

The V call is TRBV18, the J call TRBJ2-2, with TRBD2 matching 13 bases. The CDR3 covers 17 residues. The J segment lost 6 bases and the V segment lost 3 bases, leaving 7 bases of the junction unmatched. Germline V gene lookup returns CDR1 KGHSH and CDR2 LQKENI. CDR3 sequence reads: CASSPTSTSGRAGELFF. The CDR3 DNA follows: TGTGCCAGCTCACCGACTTCTACTAGCGGGAGGGCCGGGGAGCTGTTTTTT. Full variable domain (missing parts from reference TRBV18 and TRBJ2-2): NAGVMQNPRHLVRRRGQEARLRCSPMKGHSHVYWYRQLPEEGLKFMVYLQKENIIDESGMPKERFSAEFPKEGPSILRIQQVVRGDSAAYFCASSPTSTSGRAGELFFGEGSRLTVL.

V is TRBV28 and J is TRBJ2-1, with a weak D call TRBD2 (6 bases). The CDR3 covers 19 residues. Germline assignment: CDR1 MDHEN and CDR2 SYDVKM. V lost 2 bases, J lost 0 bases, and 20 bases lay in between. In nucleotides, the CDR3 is TGTGCCAGCAGTTTAAGAGAGGGGAGGTCTTTAGGCTCCTACAATGAGCAGTTCTTC. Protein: CASSLREGRSLGSYNEQFF.

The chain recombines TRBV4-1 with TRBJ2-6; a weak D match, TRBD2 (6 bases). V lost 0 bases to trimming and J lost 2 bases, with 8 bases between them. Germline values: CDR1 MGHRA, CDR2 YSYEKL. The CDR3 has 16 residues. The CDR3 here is CASSQEGGAGANVLTF. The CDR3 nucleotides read TGCGCCAGCAGCCAAGAAGGAGGGGCTGGGGCCAACGTCCTGACTTTC.

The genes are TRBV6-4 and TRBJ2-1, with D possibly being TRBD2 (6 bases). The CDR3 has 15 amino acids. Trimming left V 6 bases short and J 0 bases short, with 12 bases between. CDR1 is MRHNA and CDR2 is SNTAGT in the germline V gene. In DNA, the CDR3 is TGTGCCAGCAGGCCTAGCGACAGCTCCTACAATGAGCAGTTCTTC. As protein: CASRPSDSSYNEQFF.

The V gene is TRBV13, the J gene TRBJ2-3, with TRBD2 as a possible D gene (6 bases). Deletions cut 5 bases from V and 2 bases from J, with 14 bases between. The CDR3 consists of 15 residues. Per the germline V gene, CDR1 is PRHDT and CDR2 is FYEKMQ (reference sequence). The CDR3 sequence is CASSIRGSNTDTQYF. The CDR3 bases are TGTGCCAGCAGCATCCGGGGGAGCAACACAGATACGCAGTATTTT.

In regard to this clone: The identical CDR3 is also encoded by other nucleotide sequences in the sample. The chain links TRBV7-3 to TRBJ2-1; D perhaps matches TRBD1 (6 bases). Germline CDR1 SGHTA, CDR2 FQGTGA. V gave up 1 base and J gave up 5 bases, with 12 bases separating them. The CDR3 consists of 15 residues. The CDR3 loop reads CASSLSPGENNEQFF. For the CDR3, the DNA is TGTGCCAGCAGCTTAAGCCCAGGGGAGAACAATGAGCAGTTCTTC.

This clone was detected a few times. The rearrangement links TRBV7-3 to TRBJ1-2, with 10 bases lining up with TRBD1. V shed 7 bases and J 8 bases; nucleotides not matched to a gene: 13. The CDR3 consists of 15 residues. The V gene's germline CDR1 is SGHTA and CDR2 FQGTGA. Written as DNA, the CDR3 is TGTGCCAGCACATCAGACCCCGGGACAGGGGTCGGCTACACCTTC. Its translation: CASTSDPGTGVGYTF.

CDR3 region: CASSPRLAGGAETQYF. Written as DNA, the CDR3 is TGTGCCAGCAGCCCAAGACTAGCGGGAGGGGCCGAGACGCAGTATTTT. The chain recombines TRBV3-1 (or the pseudogene TRBV3-2) with TRBJ2-3; 14 nucleotides line up with TRBD2. Germline V gene data show CDR1 as LGHDT and CDR2 as YNNKEL (reference sequence). J gave up 9 bases and V 4 bases, and 9 bases lay outside the gene matches. CDR3 size: 16 residues.

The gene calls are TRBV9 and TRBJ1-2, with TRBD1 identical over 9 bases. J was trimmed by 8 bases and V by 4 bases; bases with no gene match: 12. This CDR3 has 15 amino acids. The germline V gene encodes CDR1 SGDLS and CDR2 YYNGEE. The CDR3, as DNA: TGTGCCAGCAGCATCCGGGACAGGGATCTCGGGGGCTACACCTTC. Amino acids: CASSIRDRDLGGYTF.

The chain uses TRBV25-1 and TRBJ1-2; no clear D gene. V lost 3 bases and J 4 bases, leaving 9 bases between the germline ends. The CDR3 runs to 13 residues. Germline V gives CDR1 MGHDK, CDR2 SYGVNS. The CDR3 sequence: CASSEGRSYGYTF. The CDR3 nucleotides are TGTGCCAGCAGTGAGGGCAGGTCCTATGGCTACACCTTC.

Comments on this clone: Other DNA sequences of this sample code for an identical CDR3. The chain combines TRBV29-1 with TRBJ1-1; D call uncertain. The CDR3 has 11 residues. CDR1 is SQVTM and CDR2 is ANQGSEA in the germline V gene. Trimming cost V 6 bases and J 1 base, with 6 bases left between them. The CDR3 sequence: CSVGENTEAFF. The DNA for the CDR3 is TGCAGCGTGGGAGAGAACACTGAAGCTTTCTTT. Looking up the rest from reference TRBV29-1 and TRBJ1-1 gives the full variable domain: SAVISQKPSRDICQRGTSLTIQCQVDSQVTMMFWYRQQPGQSLTLIATANQGSEATYESGFVIDKFPISRPNLTFSTLTVSNMSPEDSSIYLCSVGENTEAFFGQGTRLTVV.

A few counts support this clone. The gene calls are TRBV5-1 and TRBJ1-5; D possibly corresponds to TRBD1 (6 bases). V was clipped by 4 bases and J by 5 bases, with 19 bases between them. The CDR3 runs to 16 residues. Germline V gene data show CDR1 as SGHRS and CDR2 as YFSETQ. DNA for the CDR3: TGCGCCAGCAGCCCCACGATTGGACAGAGTGATCAGCCCCAGCATTTT. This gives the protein CASSPTIGQSDQPQHF.

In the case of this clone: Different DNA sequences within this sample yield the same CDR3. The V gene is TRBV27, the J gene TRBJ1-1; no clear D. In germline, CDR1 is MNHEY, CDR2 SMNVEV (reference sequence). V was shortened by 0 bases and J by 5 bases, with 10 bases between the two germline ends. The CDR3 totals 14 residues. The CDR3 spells CASSLSSGNTEAFF. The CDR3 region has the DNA TGTGCCAGCAGTTTATCGTCGGGGAATACTGAAGCTTTCTTT.

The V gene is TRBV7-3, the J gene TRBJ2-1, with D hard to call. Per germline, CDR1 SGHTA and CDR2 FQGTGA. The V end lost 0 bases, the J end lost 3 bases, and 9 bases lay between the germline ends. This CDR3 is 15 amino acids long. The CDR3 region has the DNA TGTGCCAGCAGCTTAACTGGCGGAGTCTACAATGAGCAGTTCTTC. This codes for CASSLTGGVYNEQFF.

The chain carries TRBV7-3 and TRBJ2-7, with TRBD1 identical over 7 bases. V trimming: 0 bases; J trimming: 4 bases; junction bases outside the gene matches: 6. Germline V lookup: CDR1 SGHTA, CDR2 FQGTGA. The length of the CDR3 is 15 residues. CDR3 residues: CASSLTGGPLYEQYF. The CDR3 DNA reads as TGTGCCAGCAGCTTAACAGGGGGCCCCCTATACGAGCAGTACTTC.

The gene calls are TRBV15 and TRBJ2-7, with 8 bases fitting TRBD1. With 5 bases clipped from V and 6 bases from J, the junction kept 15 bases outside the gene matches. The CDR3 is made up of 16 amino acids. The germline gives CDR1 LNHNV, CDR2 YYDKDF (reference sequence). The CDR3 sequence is CATSPPSGQGAGEQYF. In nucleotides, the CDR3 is TGTGCCACCAGCCCCCCCAGTGGACAGGGAGCCGGCGAGCAGTACTTC.

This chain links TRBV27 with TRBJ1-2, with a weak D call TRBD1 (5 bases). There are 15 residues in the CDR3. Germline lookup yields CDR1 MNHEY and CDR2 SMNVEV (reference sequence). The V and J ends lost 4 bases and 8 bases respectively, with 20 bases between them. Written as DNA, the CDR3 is TGTGCCAGCAGTTCAAGAAGCAGGGTCCTTTGGGGCTACACCTTC. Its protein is CASSSRSRVLWGYTF.

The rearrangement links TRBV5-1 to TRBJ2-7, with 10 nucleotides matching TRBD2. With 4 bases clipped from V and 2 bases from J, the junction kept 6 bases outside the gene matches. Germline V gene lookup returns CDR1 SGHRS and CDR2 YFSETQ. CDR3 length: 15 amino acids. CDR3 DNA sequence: TGCGCCAGCAGCCTCGGACTAGCGGTACCCTACGAGCAGTACTTC. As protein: CASSLGLAVPYEQYF.

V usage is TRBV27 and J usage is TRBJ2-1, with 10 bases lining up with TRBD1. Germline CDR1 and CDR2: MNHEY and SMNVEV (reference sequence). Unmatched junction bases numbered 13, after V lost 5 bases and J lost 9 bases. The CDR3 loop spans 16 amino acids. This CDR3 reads CASSLLRDRGRGEQFF. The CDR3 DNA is TGTGCCAGCAGTCTACTTCGGGACAGGGGAAGGGGTGAGCAGTTCTTC.

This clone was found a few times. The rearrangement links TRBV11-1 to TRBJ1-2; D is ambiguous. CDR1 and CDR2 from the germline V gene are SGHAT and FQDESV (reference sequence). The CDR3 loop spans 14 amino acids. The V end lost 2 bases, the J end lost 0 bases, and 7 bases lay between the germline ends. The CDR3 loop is CASSLPEANYGYTF. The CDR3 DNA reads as TGTGCCAGCAGCTTACCAGAAGCTAACTATGGCTACACCTTC.

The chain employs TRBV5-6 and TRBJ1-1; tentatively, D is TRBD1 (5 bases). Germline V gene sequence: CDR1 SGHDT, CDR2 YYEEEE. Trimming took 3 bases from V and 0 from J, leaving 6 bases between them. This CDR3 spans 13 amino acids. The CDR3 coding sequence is TGTGCCAGCAGCTGGACACTGAACACTGAAGCTTTCTTT. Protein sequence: CASSWTLNTEAFF. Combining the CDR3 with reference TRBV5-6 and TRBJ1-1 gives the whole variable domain DAGVTQSPTHLIKTRGQQVTLRCSPKSGHDTVSWYQQALGQGPQFIFQYYEEEERQRGNFPDRFSGHQFPNYSSELNVNALLLGDSALYLCASSWTLNTEAFFGQGTRLTVV.

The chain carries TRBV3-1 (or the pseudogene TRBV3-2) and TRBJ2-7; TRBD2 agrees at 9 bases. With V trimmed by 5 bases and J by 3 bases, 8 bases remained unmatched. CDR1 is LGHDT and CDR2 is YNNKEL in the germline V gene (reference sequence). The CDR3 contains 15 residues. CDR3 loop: CASSESGTSIYEQYF. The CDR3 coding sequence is TGTGCCAGCAGCGAATCCGGGACTAGCATCTACGAGCAGTACTTC.

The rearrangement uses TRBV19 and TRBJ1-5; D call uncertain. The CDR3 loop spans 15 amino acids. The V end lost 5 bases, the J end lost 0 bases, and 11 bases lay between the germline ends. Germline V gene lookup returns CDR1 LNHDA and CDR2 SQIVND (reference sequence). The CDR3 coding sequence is TGTGCCAGTAGTGAATGGCTAGATAGCAATCAGCCCCAGCATTTT. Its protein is CASSEWLDSNQPQHF.

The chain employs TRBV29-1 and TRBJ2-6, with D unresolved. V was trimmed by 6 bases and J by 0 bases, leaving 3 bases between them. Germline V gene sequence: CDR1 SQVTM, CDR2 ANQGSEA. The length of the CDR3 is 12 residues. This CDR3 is CSVSSGANVLTF. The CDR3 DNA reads TGCAGCGTCAGCTCTGGGGCCAACGTCCTGACTTTC.

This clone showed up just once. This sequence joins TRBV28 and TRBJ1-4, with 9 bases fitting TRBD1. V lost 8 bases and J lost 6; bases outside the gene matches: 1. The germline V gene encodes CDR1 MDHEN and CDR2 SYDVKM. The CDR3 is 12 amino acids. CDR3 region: CASRQGDEKLFF. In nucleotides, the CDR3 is TGTGCCAGCCGACAGGGGGATGAAAAACTGTTTTTT.

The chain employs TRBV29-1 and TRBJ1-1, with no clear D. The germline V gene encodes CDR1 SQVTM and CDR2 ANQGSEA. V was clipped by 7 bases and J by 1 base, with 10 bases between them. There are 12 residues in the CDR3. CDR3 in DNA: TGCAGCGGTAATCGGGAGAACACTGAAGCTTTCTTT. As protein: CSGNRENTEAFF.

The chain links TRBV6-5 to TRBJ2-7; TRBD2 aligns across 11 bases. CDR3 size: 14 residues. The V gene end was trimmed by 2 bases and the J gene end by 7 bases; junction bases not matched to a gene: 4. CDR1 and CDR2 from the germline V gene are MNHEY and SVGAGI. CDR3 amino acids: CASSYGLAGGEQYF. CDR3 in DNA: TGTGCCAGCAGTTACGGTCTAGCGGGGGGAGAGCAGTACTTC.

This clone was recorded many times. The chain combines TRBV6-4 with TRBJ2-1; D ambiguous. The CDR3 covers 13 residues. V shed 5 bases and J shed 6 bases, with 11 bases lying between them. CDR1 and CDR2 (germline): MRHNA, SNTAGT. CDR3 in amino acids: CASSMASSNEQFF. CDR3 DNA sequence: TGTGCCAGCAGTATGGCTAGTTCCAATGAGCAGTTCTTC.